These T cell receptor beta chains were read from a single sample in a study of blood T cell repertoires in COVID-19. Profiling relied on immunoSEQ multiplex PCR, and the TCRdb table lists in-frame clones only, not all of them. The sample has 120,000 or so clones, around 85% seen once. The sample comprised peripheral blood. These receptors all stem from a man in his sixties with acute or convalescent COVID-19. Both conserved end residues are part of each CDR3. The D gene is left open where the match is weak. The size entry is marked missing in some rows and otherwise reads once, few, many or a size class.

len: 17; j_gene: TRBJ2-5; d_gene: TRBD2; abundance: -; v_gene: TRBV5-1; CDR3aa: CASSFLAGEGARGTQYF; CDR3nt: TGCGCCAGCAGCTTCCTAGCGGGAGAGGGGGCCCGGGGTACCCAGTACTTC
len: 13; j_gene: TRBJ1-4; d_gene: TRBD1; abundance: -; v_gene: TRBV12-3/TRBV12-4; CDR3aa: CASRRTGGEKLFF; CDR3nt: TGTGCCAGCAGACGGACAGGGGGTGAAAAACTGTTTTTT
len: 15; j_gene: TRBJ1-5; d_gene: -; abundance: -; v_gene: TRBV7-8; CDR3aa: CASSLTPGLDQPQHF; CDR3nt: TGTGCCAGCAGCTTAACCCCAGGGCTGGACCAGCCCCAGCATTTT
len: 14; j_gene: TRBJ1-6; d_gene: TRBD1; abundance: -; v_gene: TRBV30; CDR3aa: CAWTGTGSNSPLHF; CDR3nt: TGTGCCTGGACCGGGACAGGGTCCAACTCACCCCTCCACTTT
len: 12; j_gene: TRBJ1-2; d_gene: TRBD1; abundance: -; v_gene: TRBV29-1; CDR3aa: CSVNRGPAGYTF; CDR3nt: TGCAGCGTTAACAGGGGGCCGGCTGGCTACACCTTC
len: 16; j_gene: TRBJ2-2; d_gene: -; abundance: -; v_gene: TRBV10-3; CDR3aa: CAISEPYSGGTGELFF; CDR3nt: TGTGCCATCAGTGAGCCCTATAGCGGCGGAACCGGGGAGCTGTTTTTT
len: 14; j_gene: TRBJ2-1; d_gene: TRBD2; abundance: once; v_gene: TRBV3-1/TRBV3-2; CDR3aa: CASSRSGLYNEQFF; CDR3nt: TGTGCCAGCAGCCGTAGCGGGCTTTACAATGAGCAGTTCTTC
len: 14; j_gene: TRBJ1-1; d_gene: TRBD1; abundance: -; v_gene: TRBV6-5; CDR3aa: CASSRTGGNTEAFF; CDR3nt: TGTGCCAGCAGTAGGACAGGGGGCAACACTGAAGCTTTCTTT
len: 15; j_gene: TRBJ2-3; d_gene: -; abundance: -; v_gene: TRBV11-2; CDR3aa: CASSLSSGLTDTQYF; CDR3nt: TGTGCCAGCAGCTTATCCAGCGGCCTCACAGATACGCAGTATTTT
len: 14; j_gene: TRBJ1-1; d_gene: -; abundance: -; v_gene: TRBV11-2; CDR3aa: CASSLALLNTEAFF; CDR3nt: TGTGCCAGCAGCTTGGCCCTTCTGAACACTGAAGCTTTCTTT
len: 13; j_gene: TRBJ2-5; d_gene: -; abundance: -; v_gene: TRBV10-3; CDR3aa: CAISESRLWTQYF; CDR3nt: TGTGCCATCAGTGAGTCGAGGCTCTGGACCCAGTACTTC
len: 11; j_gene: TRBJ2-7; d_gene: -; abundance: few; v_gene: TRBV20-1; CDR3aa: CSALSGHEQYF; CDR3nt: TGCAGTGCCCTATCCGGTCACGAGCAGTACTTC
len: 15; j_gene: TRBJ2-7; d_gene: TRBD1; abundance: -; v_gene: TRBV15; CDR3aa: CATSRDGGQGDEQYF; CDR3nt: TGTGCCACCAGCAGAGATGGTGGACAGGGTGACGAGCAGTACTTC